The sequence of this T cell receptor (beta chain) was determined in a study of CD8 T cells in ankylosing spondylitis. TCRdb reprocessed the 5' RACE reads via MiXCR and lists one record per CDR3 protein. Of 350,000 or so distinct CDR3 sequences listed, about 15% are singletons. This clonotype was seen a few times. The germline CDR1 and CDR2 sequences are LNHNV and YYDKDF (reference sequence). With V trimmed by 4 bases and J by 4 bases, 4 bases remained unmatched. This CDR3 is 15 amino acids long. This sequence was found in a male donor with ankylosing spondylitis or in good health (not recorded which). This chain connects TRBV15 to TRBJ2-1, with 10 bases that match TRBD2. Source material: blood, either unsorted or a sorted T cell fraction (not recorded which). This CDR3 reads CATSKASGGYNEQFF. CDR3 coding DNA: TGTGCCACCAGCAAAGCTAGCGGGGGATACAATGAGCAGTTCTTC.